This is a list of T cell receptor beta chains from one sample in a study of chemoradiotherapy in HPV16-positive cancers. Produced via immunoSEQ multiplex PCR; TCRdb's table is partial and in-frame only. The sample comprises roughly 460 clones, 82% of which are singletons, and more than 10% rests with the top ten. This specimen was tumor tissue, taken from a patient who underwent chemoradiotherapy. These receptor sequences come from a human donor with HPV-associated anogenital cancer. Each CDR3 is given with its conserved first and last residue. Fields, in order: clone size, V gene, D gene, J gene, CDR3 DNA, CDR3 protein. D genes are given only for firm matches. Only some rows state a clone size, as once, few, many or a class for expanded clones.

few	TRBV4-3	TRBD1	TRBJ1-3	TGCGCCCGCAGCCAAGACAGGGATAGCTCTGGAAACACCATATATTTT	CARSQDRDSSGNTIYF
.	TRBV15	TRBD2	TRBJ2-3	TGTGCCACCAGCAGAGGCTGGTCGGCGGGGGGTTCAGGCACAGATACGCAGTATTTT	CATSRGWSAGGSGTDTQYF
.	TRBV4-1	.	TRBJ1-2	TGCGCCAGCAGCCTCGGGGCAGCCGGAGACCTTTCCCTCCAGGGGCATGGCTACACCTTC	CASSLGAAGDLSLQGHGYTF
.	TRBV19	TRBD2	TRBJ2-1	TGTGCCAGTAGTATAGCTAGCGGGAGGAGCAATGAGCAGTTCTTC	CASSIASGRSNEQFF
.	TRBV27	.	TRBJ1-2	TGTGCCAGATCCCTCCGGGGGAATGGCTACACCTTC	CARSLRGNGYTF
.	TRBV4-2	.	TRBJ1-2	TGTGCCAGCAGCCAGGGGAGTTTGGGCGGGGCGAGTTATGGCTACACCTTC	CASSQGSLGGASYGYTF
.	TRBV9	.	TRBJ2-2	TGTGCCAGCAGCAACACCGGGGAGCTGTTTTTT	CASSNTGELFF
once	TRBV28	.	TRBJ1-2	TGTGCCAGCAGTCCTTATGATCTCTATGGCTACACCTTC	CASSPYDLYGYTF
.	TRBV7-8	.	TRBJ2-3	TGTGCCAGCAGTTGGGACCCCAAGGATACGCAGTATTTT	CASSWDPKDTQYF
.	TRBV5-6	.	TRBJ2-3	TGTGCCAGCAGCAACACAGATACGCAGTATTTT	CASSNTDTQYF